The clone carrying this T cell receptor beta chain was seen ten or more times. TCRdb independently ran MiXCR on the 5' RACE reads; one entry per CDR3 protein. The sample contains approximately 500,000 distinct CDR3 sequences, nearly 25% of which appear only once. This CDR3 is 14 amino acids long. Trimming removed 4 bases from V and 9 bases from J, with 15 bases in between. Germline V gives CDR1 MNHEY, CDR2 SVGAGI. The source of the sample is a study of T-cell memory formation after mild COVID-19. The clonotype comes from an adult woman who had mild COVID-19 (a few samples of this study predate the infection). Cell type and time point are not known. Specimen: PBMCs or a T cell subset sorted from them (not recorded which). This chain joins TRBV6-5 and TRBJ2-2; D gene uncertain. In DNA, the CDR3 is TGTGCCAGCAGTTCCCCCCAGATAGGGAGGGAGCTGTTTTTT. It yields the protein CASSSPQIGRELFF.